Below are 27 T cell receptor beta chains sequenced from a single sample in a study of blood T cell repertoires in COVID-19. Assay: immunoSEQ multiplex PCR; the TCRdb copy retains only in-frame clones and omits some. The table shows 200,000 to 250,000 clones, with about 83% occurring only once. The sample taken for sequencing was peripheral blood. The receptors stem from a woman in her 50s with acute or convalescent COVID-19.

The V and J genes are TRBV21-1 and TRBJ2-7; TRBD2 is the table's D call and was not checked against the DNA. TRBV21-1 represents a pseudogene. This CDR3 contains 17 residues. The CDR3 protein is CASSKALGRPTTYEQYF. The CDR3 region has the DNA TGTGCCAGCAGCAAAGCGCTCGGGAGGCCGACCACCTACGAGCAGTACTTC.

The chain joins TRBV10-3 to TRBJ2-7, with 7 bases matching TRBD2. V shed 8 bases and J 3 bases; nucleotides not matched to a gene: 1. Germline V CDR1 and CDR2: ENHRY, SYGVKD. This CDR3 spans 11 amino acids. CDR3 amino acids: CAIGTNYEQYF. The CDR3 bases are TGTGCCATCGGGACTAACTACGAGCAGTACTTC.

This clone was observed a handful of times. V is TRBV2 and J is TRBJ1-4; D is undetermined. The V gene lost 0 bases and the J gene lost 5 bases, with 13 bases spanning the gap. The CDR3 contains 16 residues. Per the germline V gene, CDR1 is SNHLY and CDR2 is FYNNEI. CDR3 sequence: CASSEALAGRNEKLFF. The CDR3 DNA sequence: TGTGCCAGCAGTGAAGCGCTAGCAGGAAGAAATGAAAAACTGTTTTTT.

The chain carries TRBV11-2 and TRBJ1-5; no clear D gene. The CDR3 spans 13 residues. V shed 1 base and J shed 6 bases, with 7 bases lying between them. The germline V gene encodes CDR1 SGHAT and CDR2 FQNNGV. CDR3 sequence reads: CASSLAESQPQHF. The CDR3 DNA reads TGTGCCAGCAGCTTAGCAGAATCTCAGCCCCAGCATTTT.

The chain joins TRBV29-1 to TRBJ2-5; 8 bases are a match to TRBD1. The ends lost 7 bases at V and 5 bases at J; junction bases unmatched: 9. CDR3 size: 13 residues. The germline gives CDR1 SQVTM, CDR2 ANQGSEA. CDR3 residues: CSANQGAGETQYF. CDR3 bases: TGCAGCGCCAACCAGGGGGCCGGGGAGACCCAGTACTTC.

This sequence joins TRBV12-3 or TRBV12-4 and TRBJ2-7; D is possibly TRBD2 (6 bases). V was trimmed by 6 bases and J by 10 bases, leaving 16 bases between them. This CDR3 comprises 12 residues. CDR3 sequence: CASSTARGSQYF. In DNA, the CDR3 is TGTGCCAGCAGCACCGCACGGGGGTCCCAGTACTTC.

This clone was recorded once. This CDR3 is CASSLPSRQPSSYEQYF. For the CDR3, the DNA is TGTGCCAGCAGTTTACCGTCGCGACAGCCTTCATCCTACGAGCAGTACTTC. This rearrangement joins TRBV28 to TRBJ2-7; D is perhaps TRBD1 (5 bases). The length of the CDR3 is 17 residues. Germline V gives CDR1 MDHEN, CDR2 SYDVKM. With 2 bases removed from V and 1 base from J, the gap between germline ends came to 18 bases.

CDR3 in amino acids: CASSSTSGWNTGELFF. Written as DNA, the CDR3 is TGTGCCAGCAGTTCCACTAGCGGGTGGAACACCGGGGAGCTGTTTTTT. This sequence joins TRBV27 and TRBJ2-2, with 9 bases lining up with TRBD2. Germline V gene lookup returns CDR1 MNHEY and CDR2 SMNVEV (reference sequence). The CDR3 extends over 16 amino acids. V trimming: 4 bases; J trimming: 1 base; junction bases outside the gene matches: 4.

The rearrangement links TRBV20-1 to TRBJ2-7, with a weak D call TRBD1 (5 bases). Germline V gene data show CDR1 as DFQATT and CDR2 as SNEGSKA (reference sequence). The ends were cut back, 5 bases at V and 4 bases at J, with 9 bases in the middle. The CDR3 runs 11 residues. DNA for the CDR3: TGCAGTGCTGCCAGGGATTACGAGCAGTACTTC. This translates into CSAARDYEQYF.

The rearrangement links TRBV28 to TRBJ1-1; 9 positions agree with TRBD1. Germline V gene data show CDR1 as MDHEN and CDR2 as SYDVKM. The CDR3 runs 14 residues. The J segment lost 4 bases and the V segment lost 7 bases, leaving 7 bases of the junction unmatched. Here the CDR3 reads CASTGGQGGTEAFF. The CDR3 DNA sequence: TGTGCCAGCACTGGGGGACAGGGTGGCACTGAAGCTTTCTTT.

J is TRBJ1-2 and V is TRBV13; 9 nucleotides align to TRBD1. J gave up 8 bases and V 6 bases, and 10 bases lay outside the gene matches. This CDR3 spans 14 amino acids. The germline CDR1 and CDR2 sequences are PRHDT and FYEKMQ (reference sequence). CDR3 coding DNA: TGTGCCAGCAGAAGAACAGGGGGCTTTATCGGCTACACCTTC. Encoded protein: CASRRTGGFIGYTF.

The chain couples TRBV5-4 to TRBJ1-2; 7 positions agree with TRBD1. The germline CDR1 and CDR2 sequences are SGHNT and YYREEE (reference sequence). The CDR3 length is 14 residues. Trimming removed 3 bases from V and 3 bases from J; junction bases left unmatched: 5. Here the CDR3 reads CASSSRQGDYGYTF. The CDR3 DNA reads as TGTGCCAGCAGCTCCCGACAGGGTGACTATGGCTACACCTTC.

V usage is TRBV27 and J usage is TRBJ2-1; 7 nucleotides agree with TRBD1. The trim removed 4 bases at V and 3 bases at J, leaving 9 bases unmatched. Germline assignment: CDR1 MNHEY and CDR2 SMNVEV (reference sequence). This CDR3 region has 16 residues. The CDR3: CASSSTGQVHYNEQFF. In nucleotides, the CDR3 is TGTGCCAGCAGTTCAACAGGACAGGTACACTACAATGAGCAGTTCTTC.

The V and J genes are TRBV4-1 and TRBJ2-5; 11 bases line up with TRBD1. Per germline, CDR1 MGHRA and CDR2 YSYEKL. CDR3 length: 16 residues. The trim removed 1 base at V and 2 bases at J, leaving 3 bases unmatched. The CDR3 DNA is TGCGCCAGCAGCCAAGTTGGGACAGGGGGGCAAGAGACCCAGTACTTC. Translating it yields CASSQVGTGGQETQYF.

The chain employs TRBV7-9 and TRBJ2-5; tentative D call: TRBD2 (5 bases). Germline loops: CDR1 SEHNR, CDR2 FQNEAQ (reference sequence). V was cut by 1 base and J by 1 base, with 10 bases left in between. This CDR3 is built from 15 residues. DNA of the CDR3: TGTGCCAGCAGCTTAGAACCGGGGATCCAAGAGACCCAGTACTTC. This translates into CASSLEPGIQETQYF. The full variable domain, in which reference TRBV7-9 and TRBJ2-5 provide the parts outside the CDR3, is DTGVSQNPRHKITKRGQNVTFRCDPISEHNRLYWYRQTLGQGPEFLTYFQNEAQLEKSRLLSDRFSAERPKGSFSTLEIQRTEQGDSAMYLCASSLEPGIQETQYFGPGTRLLVL.

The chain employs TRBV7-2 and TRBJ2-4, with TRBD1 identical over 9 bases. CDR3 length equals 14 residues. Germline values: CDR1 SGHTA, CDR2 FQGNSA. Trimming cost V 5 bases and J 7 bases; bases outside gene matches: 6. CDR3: CASSRGQGQNIQYF. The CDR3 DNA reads TGTGCCAGCAGCCGGGGACAGGGACAGAACATTCAGTACTTC.

CDR3: CASSLFSGTDTQYF. The CDR3 DNA sequence: TGTGCCAGCAGCTTATTTTCGGGAACAGATACGCAGTATTTT. This chain links TRBV7-9 with TRBJ2-3; tentatively, D is TRBD2 (5 bases). V was cut by 2 bases and J by 3 bases, with 9 bases left in between. CDR1 SEHNR and CDR2 FQNEAQ come from the germline V gene (reference sequence). This CDR3 contains 14 residues.

CDR3 region: CASSSDIQETQYF. CDR3 nucleotides: TGTGCCAGCAGCTCCGACATACAAGAGACCCAGTACTTC. V is TRBV7-9 and J is TRBJ2-5; D gene uncertain. The V gene's germline CDR1 is SEHNR and CDR2 FQNEAQ (reference sequence). Trimming left V 4 bases short and J 2 bases short, with 8 bases between. This CDR3 comprises 13 residues.

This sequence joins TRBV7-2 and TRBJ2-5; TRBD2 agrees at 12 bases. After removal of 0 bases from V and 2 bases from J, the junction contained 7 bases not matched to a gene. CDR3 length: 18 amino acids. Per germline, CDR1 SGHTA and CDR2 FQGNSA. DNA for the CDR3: TGTGCCAGCAGCTTAGCCGTTTTTGGACTAGCGGGACAAGAGACCCAGTACTTC. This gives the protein CASSLAVFGLAGQETQYF.

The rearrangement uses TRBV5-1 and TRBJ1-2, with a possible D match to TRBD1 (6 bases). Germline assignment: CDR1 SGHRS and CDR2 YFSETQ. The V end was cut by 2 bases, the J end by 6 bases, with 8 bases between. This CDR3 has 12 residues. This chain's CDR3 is CASSLSGDGYTF. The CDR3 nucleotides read TGCGCCAGCAGCTTATCAGGGGATGGCTACACCTTC.

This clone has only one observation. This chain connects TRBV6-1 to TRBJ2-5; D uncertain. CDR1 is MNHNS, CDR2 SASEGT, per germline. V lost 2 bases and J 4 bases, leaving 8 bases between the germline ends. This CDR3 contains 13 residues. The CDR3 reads CASSEQRRETQYF. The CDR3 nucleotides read TGTGCCAGCAGTGAACAGAGGCGAGAGACCCAGTACTTC.

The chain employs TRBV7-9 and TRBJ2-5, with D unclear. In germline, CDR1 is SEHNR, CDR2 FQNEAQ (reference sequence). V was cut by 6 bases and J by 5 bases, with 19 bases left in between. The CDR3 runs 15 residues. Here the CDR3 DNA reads TGTGCCAGCAGAGATTGGGCAGACCCACGGGAGACCCAGTACTTC. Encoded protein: CASRDWADPRETQYF.

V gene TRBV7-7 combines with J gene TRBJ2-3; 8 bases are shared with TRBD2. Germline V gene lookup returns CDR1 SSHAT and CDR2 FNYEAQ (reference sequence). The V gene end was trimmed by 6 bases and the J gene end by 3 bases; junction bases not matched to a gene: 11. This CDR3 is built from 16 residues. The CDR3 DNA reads TGTGCCAGCAGTCACGGAAGCGGGAGAGGGACAGATACGCAGTATTTT. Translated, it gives CASSHGSGRGTDTQYF.

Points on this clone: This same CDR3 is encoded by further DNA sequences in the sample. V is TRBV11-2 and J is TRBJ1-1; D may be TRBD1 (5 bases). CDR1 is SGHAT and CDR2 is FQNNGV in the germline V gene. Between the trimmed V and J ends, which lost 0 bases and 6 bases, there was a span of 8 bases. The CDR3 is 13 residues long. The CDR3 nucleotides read TGTGCCAGCAGCTTAGACCGGGACTCTGAAGCTTTCTTT. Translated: CASSLDRDSEAFF.

CDR3 DNA sequence: TGTGCCAGCAGCCAAGAAAATAGTCCTCCCCCCCACGAGCAGTACTTC. Protein product: CASSQENSPPPHEQYF. V and J are TRBV4-2 and TRBJ2-7; D is uncertain. Trimming cost V 0 bases and J 5 bases, with 17 bases left between them. This CDR3 spans 16 amino acids. Germline CDR1 reads LGHNA; CDR2 reads YNFKEQ.

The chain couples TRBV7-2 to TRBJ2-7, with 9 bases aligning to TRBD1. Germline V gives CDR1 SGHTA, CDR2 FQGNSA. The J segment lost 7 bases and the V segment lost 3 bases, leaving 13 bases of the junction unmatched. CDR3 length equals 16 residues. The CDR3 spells CASSFLAGTGLGEQYF. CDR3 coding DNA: TGTGCCAGCAGCTTTCTGGCCGGGACAGGGCTGGGTGAGCAGTACTTC.

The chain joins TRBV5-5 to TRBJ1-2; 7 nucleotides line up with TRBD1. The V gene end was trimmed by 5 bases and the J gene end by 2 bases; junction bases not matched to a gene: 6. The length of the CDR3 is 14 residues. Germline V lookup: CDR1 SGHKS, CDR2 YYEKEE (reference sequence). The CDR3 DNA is TGTGCCAGCAGTCGGGACAGTGTGAACTATGGCTACACCTTC. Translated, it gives CASSRDSVNYGYTF.